These T cell receptor beta chains were read from a single sample in a study of T cells in Graves' hyperthyroidism and ophthalmopathy. A single record per CDR3 protein comes from TCRdb applying MiXCR to the multiplex PCR reads. The data show approximately 630,000 distinct CDR3 sequences, about 16% seen once. The sample taken for sequencing was blood. These receptors were collected from a woman in her twenties or thirties with Graves' hyperthyroidism. CDR3s include the opening cysteine and the closing phenylalanine or tryptophan. D genes are given only for firm matches. Some rows have no size entry. The others give once, few or many, or a class for an expanded clone.

TGTGCCAGCAGCCTCGGGACTAGCGGGAGCAATGAGCAGTTCTTC	CASSLGTSGSNEQFF	TRBV7-9	TRBJ2-1	many	TRBD2
TGTGCCAGCAGCCCCATTATGAGGGATACGCAGTATTTT	CASSPIMRDTQYF	TRBV7-2	TRBJ2-3	many	-
TGCAGCGTTGCGCCTGGGACAGGGGGCTACGAGCAGTACTTC	CSVAPGTGGYEQYF	TRBV29-1	TRBJ2-7	-	TRBD1
TGCGCCAGCAGCAGTTCTTTTGAGCACCTCGAGCAGTACTTC	CASSSSFEHLEQYF	TRBV4-1	TRBJ2-7	-	-
TGCGCCAGCAGCTTGGCCCGATTATTTAGCTCCTACAATGAGCAGTTCTTC	CASSLARLFSSYNEQFF	TRBV5-1	TRBJ2-1	many	-
TGTGCCAGCAGTTTCGGCGGGACAGGGAACAATGAGCAGTTCTTC	CASSFGGTGNNEQFF	TRBV28	TRBJ2-1	many	TRBD1
TGTGCCAGCAGCTGGACTAGCGGGAGGGGTAATGAGCAGTTCTTC	CASSWTSGRGNEQFF	TRBV5-5	TRBJ2-1	many	TRBD2
TGTGCCAGCAGTGATATCTCCAGGGACGACAATCAGCCCCAGCATTTT	CASSDISRDDNQPQHF	TRBV2	TRBJ1-5	many	-
TGTGCCAGCACCACAGGGGGGACAGATACGCAGTATTTT	CASTTGGTDTQYF	TRBV7-9	TRBJ2-3	many	TRBD1
TGCGCCAGCAGCCAAGATCGCGTACAGGTAAACACTGAAGCTTTCTTT	CASSQDRVQVNTEAFF	TRBV4-3	TRBJ1-1	-	-
TGCAGCGTTGAAGACGCGGACCCTGAAGCTTTCTTT	CSVEDADPEAFF	TRBV29-1	TRBJ1-1	-	-
TGTGCCAGCAGTACAAGGACTAGCGGAACCTACAATGAGCAGTTCTTC	CASSTRTSGTYNEQFF	TRBV28	TRBJ2-1	many	TRBD2
TGTGCCAGCAAGTTTTCGGCGGGAGGCGCAGATACGCAGTATTTT	CASKFSAGGADTQYF	TRBV6-1	TRBJ2-3	-	TRBD2
TGTGCCAGCAGTGATCTGGGGGCGCTGCAAAACATTCAGTACTTC	CASSDLGALQNIQYF	TRBV2	TRBJ2-4	many	-
TGTGCCAGCGGCCCCAGGGATTCGTATGGCTACACCTTC	CASGPRDSYGYTF	TRBV27	TRBJ1-2	many	-
TGCAGTGCTAGGGGGAGCGGGAGTTTGCCAGATACGCAGTATTTT	CSARGSGSLPDTQYF	TRBV20-1	TRBJ2-3	-	TRBD2
TGCAGTGCTAGAGATATGCGGGATATCGCAGATACGCAGTATTTT	CSARDMRDIADTQYF	TRBV20-1	TRBJ2-3	few	-
TGCAGCCCGTGGGACGGCTACAATGAGCAGTTCTTC	CSPWDGYNEQFF	TRBV29-1	TRBJ2-1	few	-
TGTGCCAGCAGCCGTCTTACGCGGATCGTGAACACTGAAGCTTTCTTT	CASSRLTRIVNTEAFF	TRBV11-3	TRBJ1-1	many	-
TGTGCCAGTAGTAGACTAGCGGGAGCCCCCTACTACGAGCAGTACTTC	CASSRLAGAPYYEQYF	TRBV19	TRBJ2-7	few	TRBD2
TGTGCCAGCAGTTTTGAGGGGGGGAACTCCTACGAGCAGTACTTC	CASSFEGGNSYEQYF	TRBV28	TRBJ2-7	many	-
TGTGCCAGTAGCACCGGACAAACTAGCACAGATACGCAGTATTTT	CASSTGQTSTDTQYF	TRBV19	TRBJ2-3	once	-
TGTGCCAGCAGCTTAGCGGGGTCCGAGACCCAGTACTTC	CASSLAGSETQYF	TRBV11-2	TRBJ2-5	many	-
TGTGCCAGCAGTGAAGAGGCACAGGTAAGCTCCTACGAGCAGTACTTC	CASSEEAQVSSYEQYF	TRBV6-1	TRBJ2-7	few	-
TGTGCCAGCAAAATTGGGGCAGGGGCAGTGACCCAGTACTTC	CASKIGAGAVTQYF	TRBV28	TRBJ2-5	many	-
TGTGCCTGGAGTGATGACTACCTAAGGGAAGCTTTCTTT	CAWSDDYLREAFF	TRBV30	TRBJ1-1	many	-
TGTGCCACCAGCCAGAGACTTTACCCTGGGGCCCCCTACGAGCAGTACTTC	CATSQRLYPGAPYEQYF	TRBV15	TRBJ2-7	many	-
TGTGCCAGCAGATACGGGGACAGGGGGGGGTACGAGCAGTACTTC	CASRYGDRGGYEQYF	TRBV7-9	TRBJ2-7	many	TRBD1
TGTGCCAGCAGCTCCGGACAGGGAATCACTGAAGCTTTCTTT	CASSSGQGITEAFF	TRBV13	TRBJ1-1	-	TRBD1
TGTGCCAGCTCACTCACCCTCCATGAGACCCAGTACTTC	CASSLTLHETQYF	TRBV18	TRBJ2-5	many	-
TGTACCAGCAGCTTAGTAGCTAGCGGGTTTTACAATGAGCAGTTCTTC	CTSSLVASGFYNEQFF	TRBV7-2	TRBJ2-1	-	TRBD2
TGCAGCGTCCCCCAGGACGGGGGGCAGTTCTTC	CSVPQDGGQFF	TRBV29-1	TRBJ2-1	few	-
TGTGCCAGCAGCCGCGGTTCAAACACAGATACGCAGTATTTT	CASSRGSNTDTQYF	TRBV6-2/TRBV6-3	TRBJ2-3	-	-
TGTGCCAGCAGTCCGCGGACATGGCAAGAGACCCAGTACTTC	CASSPRTWQETQYF	TRBV12-3/TRBV12-4	TRBJ2-5	many	-
TGTGCCAGCAGCCCATCGGGGATCACAGATACGCAGTATTTT	CASSPSGITDTQYF	TRBV11-3	TRBJ2-3	many	-
TGTGCCAGCAGTCCGTACTTCGCGAACACCGGGGAGCCGTTTTTT	CASSPYFANTGEPFF	TRBV27	TRBJ2-2	-	-
TGTGCCAGCAGCTACAACAGGGCGGGTGGCTACACCTTC	CASSYNRAGGYTF	TRBV7-2	TRBJ1-2	-	-
TGTGCCAGCAGTGCGTTCAGGGTCGATCAGCCCCAGCATTTT	CASSAFRVDQPQHF	TRBV2	TRBJ1-5	many	-
TGCGCCAGCAGCTTGGACGGGACAGGATCCCATCAGCCCCAGCATTTT	CASSLDGTGSHQPQHF	TRBV5-1	TRBJ1-5	-	TRBD1
TGTGCCACCAGCAGAGATTGGAACAATGAGCAGTTCTTC	CATSRDWNNEQFF	TRBV15	TRBJ2-1	many	-
TGTGCCAGCAGTTCATCGGACCTCTCTAACACCGTATATTTT	CASSSSDLSNTVYF	TRBV28	TRBJ1-3	-	-
TGTGCCAGCAGTTTTTTACAGGATCGCACAGATACGCAGTATTTT	CASSFLQDRTDTQYF	TRBV28	TRBJ2-3	many	-
TGTGCCAGCAGCGAGACGGGAGCTTTGGAGCAGTTCTTC	CASSETGALEQFF	TRBV5-4	TRBJ2-1	-	-
TGTGCCAGCAGCGGTAGCGGGAGGGGGAATGAGCAGTTCTTC	CASSGSGRGNEQFF	TRBV7-8	TRBJ2-1	few	TRBD2
TGTGCCAGCAGTCGAAGCCTCACAGATACGCAGTATTTT	CASSRSLTDTQYF	TRBV12-3/TRBV12-4	TRBJ2-3	many	-
TGTGCCAGCAGCATCCCTAGTGGCGGCTACACCTTC	CASSIPSGGYTF	TRBV12-3/TRBV12-4	TRBJ1-2	-	-
TGTGCCTGGAGTGAGGGTGCGAATCAGCCCCAGCATTTT	CAWSEGANQPQHF	TRBV30	TRBJ1-5	few	-
TGTGCCAGCAGTAAACTAGCCGGGGAGACCCAGTACTTC	CASSKLAGETQYF	TRBV12-3/TRBV12-4	TRBJ2-5	many	-
TGTGCCATCACCTTGGTCATTAACTATGGCTACACCTTC	CAITLVINYGYTF	TRBV10-3	TRBJ1-2	-	-
TGTGCCAGCAGCTCAGGGCTGGGAGTAATCGATGAGCAGTTCTTC	CASSSGLGVIDEQFF	TRBV7-2	TRBJ2-1	few	-
TGCGCCAGCAGCAAAGGGGACTCACCCCACGAGCAGTACTTC	CASSKGDSPHEQYF	TRBV5-1	TRBJ2-7	-	-
TGTGCCAGCAGCTTCAGGCAGGGGGTCTACGAGCAGTACTTC	CASSFRQGVYEQYF	TRBV5-5	TRBJ2-7	-	TRBD1
TGCAGTGCTCCCTCGGCTCGATACACAGATACGCAGTATTTT	CSAPSARYTDTQYF	TRBV20-1	TRBJ2-3	many	-
TGCAGCGTGCGCCCCAGCAATGAGCAGTTCTTC	CSVRPSNEQFF	TRBV29-1	TRBJ2-1	-	-